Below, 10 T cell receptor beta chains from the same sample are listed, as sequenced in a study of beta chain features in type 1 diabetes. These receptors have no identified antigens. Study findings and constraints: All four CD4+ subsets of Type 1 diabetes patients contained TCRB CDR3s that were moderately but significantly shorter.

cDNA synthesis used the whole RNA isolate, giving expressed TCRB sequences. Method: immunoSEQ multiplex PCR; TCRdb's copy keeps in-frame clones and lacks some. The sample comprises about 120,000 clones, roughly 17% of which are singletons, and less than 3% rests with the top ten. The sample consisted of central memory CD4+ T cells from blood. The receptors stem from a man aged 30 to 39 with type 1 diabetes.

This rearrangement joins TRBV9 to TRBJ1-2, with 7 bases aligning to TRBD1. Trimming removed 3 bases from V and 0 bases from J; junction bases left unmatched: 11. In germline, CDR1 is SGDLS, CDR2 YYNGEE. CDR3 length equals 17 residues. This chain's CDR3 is CASSGLSRGQTNYGYTF. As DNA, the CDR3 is TGTGCCAGCAGCGGACTATCAAGGGGGCAAACTAACTATGGCTACACCTTC.

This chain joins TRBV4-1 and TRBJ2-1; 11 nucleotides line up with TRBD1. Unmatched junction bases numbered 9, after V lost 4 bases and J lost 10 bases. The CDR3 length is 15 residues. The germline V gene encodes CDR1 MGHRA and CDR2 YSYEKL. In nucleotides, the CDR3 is TGCGCCAGCAGCCCTAGGGACAGGGGGGCTGAGGAGCAGTTCTTC. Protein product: CASSPRDRGAEEQFF.

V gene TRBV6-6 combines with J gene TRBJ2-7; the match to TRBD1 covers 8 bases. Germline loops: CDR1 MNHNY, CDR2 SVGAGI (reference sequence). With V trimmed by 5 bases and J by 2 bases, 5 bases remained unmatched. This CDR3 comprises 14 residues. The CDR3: CASSGQGTPYEQYF. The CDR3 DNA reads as TGTGCCAGCAGTGGACAGGGAACACCCTACGAGCAGTACTTC.

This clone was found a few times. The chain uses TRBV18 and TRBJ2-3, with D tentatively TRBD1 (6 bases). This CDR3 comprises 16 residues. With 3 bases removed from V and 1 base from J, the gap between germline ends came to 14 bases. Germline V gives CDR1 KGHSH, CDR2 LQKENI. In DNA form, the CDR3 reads TGTGCCAGCTCACCCACGACAGGAGTTCGCACAGATACGCAGTATTTT. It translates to CASSPTTGVRTDTQYF.

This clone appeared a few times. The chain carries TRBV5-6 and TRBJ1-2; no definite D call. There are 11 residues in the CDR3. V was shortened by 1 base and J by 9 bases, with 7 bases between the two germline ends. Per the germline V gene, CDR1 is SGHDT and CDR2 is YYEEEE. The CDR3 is CASSLSWRYTF. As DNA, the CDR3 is TGTGCCAGCAGCTTGAGCTGGCGCTACACCTTC.

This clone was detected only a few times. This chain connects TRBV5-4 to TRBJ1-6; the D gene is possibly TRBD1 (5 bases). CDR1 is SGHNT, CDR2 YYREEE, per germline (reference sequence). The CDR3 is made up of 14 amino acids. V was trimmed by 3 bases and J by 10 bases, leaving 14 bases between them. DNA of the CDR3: TGTGCCAGCAGCTCCCGGGACGCCGAGTCACCCCTCCACTTT. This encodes CASSSRDAESPLHF.

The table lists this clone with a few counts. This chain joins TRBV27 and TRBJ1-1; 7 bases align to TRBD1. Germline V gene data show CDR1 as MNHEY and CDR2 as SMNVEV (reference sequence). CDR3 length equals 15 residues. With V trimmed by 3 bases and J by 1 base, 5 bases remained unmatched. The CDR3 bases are TGTGCCAGCAGTTTCCATGGGACAGAGAACACTGAAGCTTTCTTT. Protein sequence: CASSFHGTENTEAFF.

The CDR3: CASSLGTYEQYF. CDR3 in DNA: TGTGCCAGCAGCCTCGGGACCTACGAGCAGTACTTC. V gene TRBV11-3 combines with J gene TRBJ2-7, with a tentative D call TRBD2 (5 bases). Germline V gives CDR1 SGHNT, CDR2 YENEEA. The V and J ends lost 5 bases and 2 bases respectively, with 7 bases between them. The CDR3 spans 12 residues.

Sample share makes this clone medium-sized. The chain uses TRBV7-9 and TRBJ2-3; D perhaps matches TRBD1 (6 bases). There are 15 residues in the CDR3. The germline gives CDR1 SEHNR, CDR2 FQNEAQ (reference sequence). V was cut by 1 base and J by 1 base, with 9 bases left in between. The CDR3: CASSLEGHRTDTQYF. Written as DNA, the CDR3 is TGTGCCAGCAGCTTAGAGGGACATCGCACAGATACGCAGTATTTT.

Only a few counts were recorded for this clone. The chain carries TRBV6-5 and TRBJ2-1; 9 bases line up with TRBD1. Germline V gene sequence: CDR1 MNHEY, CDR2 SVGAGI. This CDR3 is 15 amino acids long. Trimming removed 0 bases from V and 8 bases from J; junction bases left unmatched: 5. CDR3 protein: CASSYSPDRGHEQFF. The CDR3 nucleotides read TGTGCCAGCAGTTACTCTCCGGACAGGGGCCATGAGCAGTTCTTC.